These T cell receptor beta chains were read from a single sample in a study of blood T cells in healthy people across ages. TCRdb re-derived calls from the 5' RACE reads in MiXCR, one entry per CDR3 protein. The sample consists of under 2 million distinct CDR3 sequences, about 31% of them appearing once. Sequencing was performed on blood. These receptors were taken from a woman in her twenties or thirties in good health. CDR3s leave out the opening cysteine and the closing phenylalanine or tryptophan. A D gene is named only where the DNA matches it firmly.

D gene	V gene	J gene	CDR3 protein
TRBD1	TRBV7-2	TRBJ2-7	ASSGGTGRFHEQY
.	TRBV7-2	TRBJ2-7	ARSLEVSYEQY
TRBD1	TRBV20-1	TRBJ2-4	SARAPGQGSY
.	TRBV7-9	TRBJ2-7	ASSLVARQIYPYEQY
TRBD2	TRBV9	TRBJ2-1	ASSGGTSGRGSDEQF
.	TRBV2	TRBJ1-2	ASTQDIPTGYT
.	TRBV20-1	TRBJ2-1	SAREGRGGNEQF
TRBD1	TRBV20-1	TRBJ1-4	SARGLSGQENEKLF
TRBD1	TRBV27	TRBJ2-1	ASRETGLGEQF
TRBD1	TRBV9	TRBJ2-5	ASSVGGAPRSGEQY
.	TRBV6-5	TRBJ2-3	ARSRLRGLDTQY
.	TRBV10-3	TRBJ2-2	AISPRGSPTGELF
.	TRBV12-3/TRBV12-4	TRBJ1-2	ASSTSGGNGYT
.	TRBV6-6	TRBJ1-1	ASRPLAGVTEAF
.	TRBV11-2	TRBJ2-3	ASSHVGPSTDTQY
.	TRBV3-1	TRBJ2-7	ASSSRTNTYEQY
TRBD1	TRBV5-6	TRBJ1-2	ASSWMTGNYGYT
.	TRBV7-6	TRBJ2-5	ASSLPWGRPTGGEQY
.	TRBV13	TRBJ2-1	ASSFAGGLSSYNEQF
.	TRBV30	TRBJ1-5	AWSRGTGNQPQH
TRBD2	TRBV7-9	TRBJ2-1	ATIRPGTTYNEQF
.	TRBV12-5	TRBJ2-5	ASGSAYPGTINEQY
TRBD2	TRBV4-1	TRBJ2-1	ASSQDHTSGRPSYNEQF
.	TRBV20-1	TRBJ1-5	SAGGRGNQPQH
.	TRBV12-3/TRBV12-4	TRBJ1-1	ASSKGVIEAF
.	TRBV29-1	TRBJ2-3	SVDPGSTDTQY
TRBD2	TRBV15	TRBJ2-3	ATSRDQTGGDTQY
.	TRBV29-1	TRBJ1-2	SVGPGLGYGYT
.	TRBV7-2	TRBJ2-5	ASSFRRGNRETQY
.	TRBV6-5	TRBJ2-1	ASRGRGLEGEQF
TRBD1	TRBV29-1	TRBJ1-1	SVLGQGVTF
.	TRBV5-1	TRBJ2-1	ASSLVGGGNSYNEQF
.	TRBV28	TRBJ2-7	ASSWGRQSSYEQY
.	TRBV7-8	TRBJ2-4	ASSLLGAGSAKNIQY
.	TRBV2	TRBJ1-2	ASSEVSIYGYT
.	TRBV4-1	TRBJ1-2	ASSQETDSYGYT
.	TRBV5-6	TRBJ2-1	ASSRQSAGNSYNEQF
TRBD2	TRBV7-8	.	ASRPGRGETQY
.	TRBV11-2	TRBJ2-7	ASSHDYNEQY
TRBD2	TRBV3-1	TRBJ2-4	ASSQGTGLAGYNEQY
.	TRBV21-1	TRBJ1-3	ASSARTVSGNTIY
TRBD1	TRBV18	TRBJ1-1	ASSPATGDNTEAF
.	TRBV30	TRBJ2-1	AWSLVNNEQF
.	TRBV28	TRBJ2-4	ASSLGVRGRNIQY
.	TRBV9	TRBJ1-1	ASSVLSRGNTEAF
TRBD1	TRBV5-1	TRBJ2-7	ASSFPRTGGSYLYEQY
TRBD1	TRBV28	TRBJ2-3	ASSSPQGGWADTQY
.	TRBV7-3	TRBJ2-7	ASSPYVGQGYEQY
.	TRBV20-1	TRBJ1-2	SARDPVEKTNGYT
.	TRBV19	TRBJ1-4	ASRLFYRSTNEKLF
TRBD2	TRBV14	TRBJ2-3	ASSQDSGLATDTQY
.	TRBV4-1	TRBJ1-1	ASSQAIGVTEAF